What follows are 25 T cell receptor beta chains derived from one specimen sequenced in a study of cytomegalovirus exposure and HLA in healthy donors. Sequenced by immunoSEQ multiplex PCR; TCRdb stores in-frame clones only, minus some. The sample shows some 340,000 clones, roughly nine tenths of them seen only once. The sample taken for sequencing was PBMCs. The receptor source for this set is a woman aged 25 to 39 in good health and CMV-seropositive.

The J gene is TRBJ2-5, the V gene TRBV28; D not resolved. The CDR3 totals 12 residues. Trimming stripped 1 base from V and 2 bases from J, with 2 bases between. Germline V gives CDR1 MDHEN, CDR2 SYDVKM. The CDR3 is CASSLSQETQYF. The CDR3 DNA follows: TGTGCCAGCAGTTTATCTCAAGAGACCCAGTACTTC.

This chain connects TRBV4-3 to TRBJ1-1; D is ambiguous. The germline V and J ends were trimmed by 5 bases and 4 bases, with 11 bases remaining between them. The germline V gene encodes CDR1 LGHNA and CDR2 YSLEER. The CDR3 runs 13 residues. For the CDR3, the DNA is TGCGCCAGCAGCTTAGGAGACGGCACTGAAGCTTTCTTT. It codes for CASSLGDGTEAFF.

V usage is TRBV19 and J usage is TRBJ2-7; no reliable D call. The germline V gene has CDR1 LNHDA and CDR2 SQIVND (reference sequence). The CDR3 sequence is 11 residues long. Trimming removed 8 bases at V and 2 bases at J, with 7 bases between. The CDR3 DNA sequence: TGTGCCAGTGGCACAACCTACGAGCAGTACTTC. This sequence encodes CASGTTYEQYF. The complete variable domain, with remaining parts taken from reference TRBV19 and TRBJ2-7, reads DGGITQSPKYLFRKEGQNVTLSCEQNLNHDAMYWYRQDPGQGLRLIYYSQIVNDFQKGDIAEGYSVSREKKESFPLTVTSAQKNPTAFYLCASGTTYEQYFGPGTRLTVT.

The chain combines TRBV5-1 with TRBJ1-2, with D uncertain. Germline CDR1 is SGHRS and CDR2 is YFSETQ. Deletions cut 4 bases from V and 5 bases from J, with 18 bases between. The CDR3 is made up of 15 amino acids. CDR3 in DNA: TGCGCCAGCAGCCCAATCGGGCAGGTCCAATATGGCTACACCTTC. It specifies CASSPIGQVQYGYTF.

The chain joins TRBV4-2 to TRBJ2-1; 14 bases are shared with TRBD2. CDR3 length equals 19 residues. With V trimmed by 7 bases and J by 8 bases, 19 bases remained unmatched. CDR1 and CDR2 (germline): LGHNA, YNFKEQ. The CDR3 DNA is TGTGCCAGCACCCTAAGGCCGACTAGCGGGGGGGCCGGGTCTCATGAGCAGTTCTTC. Protein product: CASTLRPTSGGAGSHEQFF.

Remarks on this clone: This specimen includes other DNA sequences encoding the same CDR3. The chain joins TRBV6-5 to TRBJ2-7; D remains ambiguous. CDR1 and CDR2 from the germline V gene are MNHEY and SVGAGI. The CDR3 contains 15 residues. V dropped 0 bases and J dropped 1 base, with 10 bases sitting between them. Written as DNA, the CDR3 is TGTGCCAGCAGTTACTCTGGGGATGAATCCTACGAGCAGTACTTC. Amino acids: CASSYSGDESYEQYF.

V usage is TRBV7-2 and J usage is TRBJ1-2, with a weak D call TRBD1 (5 bases). V lost 4 bases and J 7 bases, leaving 16 bases between the germline ends. This CDR3 comprises 14 residues. Germline V gives CDR1 SGHTA, CDR2 FQGNSA. CDR3 sequence (DNA): TGTGCCAGCAGCTCCCGTGGGGGGGGTGGTGGCTACACCTTC. It encodes CASSSRGGGGGYTF. Combining the CDR3 with reference TRBV7-2 and TRBJ1-2 gives the whole variable domain GAGVSQSPSNKVTEKGKDVELRCDPISGHTALYWYRQSLGQGLEFLIYFQGNSAPDKSGLPSDRFSAERTGGSVSTLTIQRTQQEDSAVYLCASSSRGGGGGYTFGSGTRLTVV.

This chain uses TRBV4-2 with TRBJ2-2; D possibly corresponds to TRBD1 (5 bases). V was cut by 0 bases and J by 2 bases, with 7 bases left in between. This CDR3 region has 15 residues. Per the germline V gene, CDR1 is LGHNA and CDR2 is YNFKEQ. The CDR3 is CASSQERTNTGELFF. CDR3 nucleotide sequence: TGTGCCAGCAGCCAAGAGCGGACAAACACCGGGGAGCTGTTTTTT.

The chain recombines TRBV7-8 with TRBJ2-7, with TRBD1 matching 9 bases. The CDR3 length is 17 residues. Per germline, CDR1 SGHVS and CDR2 FQNEAQ. The V and J ends lost 2 bases and 0 bases, in that order; junction bases with no gene match: 8. The DNA of the CDR3 is TGTGCCAGCAGCTTACCTCTCGGGACAGGGTTCTCCTACGAGCAGTACTTC. This translates into CASSLPLGTGFSYEQYF.

This clone was detected a few times. The chain couples TRBV21-1 to TRBJ2-7; the table's TRBD2 call for D was not verified on the DNA. TRBV21-1 is classified as a pseudogene. The CDR3 length is 13 residues. DNA for the CDR3: TGTGCCAGCAGCATGAGGTGGGGAGACGAGCAGTACTTC. This translates into CASSMRWGDEQYF.

The V call is TRBV9, the J call TRBJ1-2; 8 bases align to TRBD1. With 2 bases clipped from V and 5 bases from J, the junction kept 5 bases outside the gene matches. CDR1 and CDR2 (germline): SGDLS, YYNGEE. CDR3 size: 14 residues. The CDR3 DNA follows: TGTGCCAGCAGCGTGGGGACAGGTCTTTATGGCTACACCTTC. As protein: CASSVGTGLYGYTF.

The chain uses TRBV6-1 and TRBJ1-2; no reliable D call. Germline CDR1 is MNHNS and CDR2 is SASEGT. V lost 5 bases and J 8 bases, leaving 9 bases between the germline ends. CDR3 size: 11 residues. DNA of the CDR3: TGTGCCAGCAGTCCCCTGGGGGGCTACACCTTC. Translation: CASSPLGGYTF.

This clone was seen a single time. This chain uses TRBV7-8 with TRBJ2-5; D possibly corresponds to TRBD2 (7 bases). This CDR3 comprises 16 residues. The germline V gene has CDR1 SGHVS and CDR2 FQNEAQ. V was trimmed by 5 bases and J by 6 bases, leaving 22 bases between them. CDR3: CASSQEGGPLVKTQYF. Here the CDR3 DNA reads TGTGCCAGCAGCCAAGAGGGGGGGCCTCTCGTGAAGACCCAGTACTTC.

The chain is built from TRBV30 and TRBJ2-7, with 8 bases fitting TRBD1. J was trimmed by 2 bases and V by 3 bases; bases with no gene match: 6. Germline CDR1 is GTSNPN and CDR2 is SVGIG (reference sequence). This CDR3 has 14 residues. The CDR3 region is CAWRGTGSTYEQYF. The CDR3 DNA sequence: TGTGCCTGGAGGGGGACAGGTTCTACCTACGAGCAGTACTTC.

The chain is built from TRBV28 and TRBJ1-5, with 8 bases matching TRBD1. There are 16 residues in the CDR3. The junction had 10 bases not matched to a gene; V was cut back by 6 bases and J by 3 bases. Germline CDR1 MDHEN, CDR2 SYDVKM. CDR3 sequence (DNA): TGTGCCAGCAGGTCAGGACAGGGAAGCAACAATCAGCCCCAGCATTTT. It encodes CASRSGQGSNNQPQHF.

The chain recombines TRBV7-6 with TRBJ2-3; D unclear. The V gene's germline CDR1 is SGHVS and CDR2 FNYEAQ. Trimming took off 5 bases at V and 0 bases at J, with 15 bases between the two ends. The CDR3 extends over 16 amino acids. The CDR3 protein is CASSLRHRASTDTQYF. Written as DNA, the CDR3 is TGTGCCAGCAGCCTACGACACCGGGCGAGCACAGATACGCAGTATTTT.

This chain uses TRBV5-6 with TRBJ2-3; perhaps TRBD2 as D (7 bases). Germline lookup yields CDR1 SGHDT and CDR2 YYEEEE. The ends were cut back, 6 bases at V and 4 bases at J, with 15 bases in the middle. CDR3 length: 14 amino acids. The CDR3 here is CASTFGGGPDTQYF. The CDR3 DNA reads TGTGCCAGCACCTTTGGGGGGGGCCCAGATACGCAGTATTTT.

V usage is TRBV7-6 and J usage is TRBJ2-5; D is unresolved. Looked up from germline, CDR1 is SGHVS and CDR2 is FNYEAQ. Trimming stripped 1 base from V and 5 bases from J, with 11 bases between. The CDR3 sequence is 14 residues long. In DNA form, the CDR3 reads TGTGCCAGCAGCTTAGATTACCTTACGGAGACCCAGTACTTC. Residues: CASSLDYLTETQYF.

The chain combines TRBV18 with TRBJ2-1; 8 bases are shared with TRBD2. Germline loops: CDR1 KGHSH, CDR2 LQKENI. V dropped 3 bases and J dropped 3; count of bases not matched to a gene: 10. This CDR3 is built from 17 residues. The CDR3 here is CASSPTGGSGGYNEQFF. DNA of the CDR3: TGTGCCAGCTCACCGACGGGGGGGAGCGGTGGCTACAATGAGCAGTTCTTC.

The CDR3 spells CASRPGQNNYGYTF. CDR3 sequence (DNA): TGTGCCAGCAGGCCCGGACAGAATAACTATGGCTACACCTTC. The rearrangement links TRBV6-5 to TRBJ1-2; D perhaps matches TRBD1 (6 bases). Trimming took off 6 bases at V and 1 base at J, with 12 bases between the two ends. The CDR3 totals 14 residues. Germline values: CDR1 MNHEY, CDR2 SVGAGI.

The rearrangement uses TRBV29-1 and TRBJ1-2; 8 bases align to TRBD1. The germline CDR1 and CDR2 sequences are SQVTM and ANQGSEA. Losses at the gene ends were 5 bases for V and 7 bases for J; bases not matched to a gene: 9. The CDR3 totals 13 residues. CDR3 in amino acids: CSVSQGVIGGYTF. For the CDR3, the DNA is TGCAGCGTTTCACAGGGGGTAATTGGTGGCTACACCTTC.

The genes are TRBV5-1 and TRBJ1-2; TRBD1 is a possible D gene (6 bases). In germline, CDR1 is SGHRS, CDR2 YFSETQ. V lost 1 base and J 3 bases, leaving 10 bases between the germline ends. The CDR3 totals 14 residues. The CDR3, as DNA: TGCGCCAGCAGCTTGACAGGGATGGACTATGGCTACACCTTC. Protein product: CASSLTGMDYGYTF.

V usage is TRBV28 and J usage is TRBJ2-7, with D unclear. V was pared by 2 bases and J by 4 bases, with 12 bases between. Germline values: CDR1 MDHEN, CDR2 SYDVKM. The CDR3 consists of 14 residues. The CDR3 loop reads CASSLRRVFYEQYF. CDR3 nucleotides: TGTGCCAGCAGTTTAAGGCGCGTTTTTTACGAGCAGTACTTC.

This sequence joins TRBV28 and TRBJ1-5, with D hard to call. The V end was cut by 5 bases, the J end by 6 bases, with 5 bases between. Germline V gives CDR1 MDHEN, CDR2 SYDVKM. The CDR3 has 11 amino acids. The CDR3 spells CASSPSQPQHF. CDR3 DNA: TGTGCCAGCAGTCCAAGTCAGCCCCAGCATTTT.

The table lists this clone with a few counts. The chain recombines TRBV30 with TRBJ1-2; D possibly corresponds to TRBD1 (6 bases). The CDR3 has 15 amino acids. CDR1 and CDR2 from the germline V gene are GTSNPN and SVGIG (reference sequence). V dropped 3 bases and J dropped 3 bases, with 17 bases sitting between them. The CDR3 DNA follows: TGTGCCTGGAGACATACAGGGAGAGCGGACTATGGCTACACCTTC. Its protein product is CAWRHTGRADYGYTF.